A selection of T cell receptor beta chains follows, all from one sample in a study of blood T cells in healthy people across ages. TCRdb processed the 5' RACE reads anew with MiXCR; each CDR3 protein has one entry. The data contain around 1,700,000 distinct CDR3 sequences, roughly 27% of them singletons. The source material was blood. The receptors were gathered from a woman aged 30 to 39 in good health. Each CDR3 is given without its conserved first and last residue. The D gene is left open where the match is weak.

j_gene: TRBJ2-1; v_gene: TRBV7-6; d_gene: TRBD2; CDR3aa: ASSPSGRALEGEQF
j_gene: TRBJ2-3; v_gene: TRBV5-1; d_gene: TRBD2; CDR3aa: ASSSAGVSADTQY
j_gene: TRBJ2-3; v_gene: TRBV5-1; d_gene: TRBD1; CDR3aa: ASSLRPGTGRGVDTQY
j_gene: TRBJ2-1; v_gene: TRBV6-5; d_gene: NA; CDR3aa: ASSWADEQF
j_gene: TRBJ2-7; v_gene: TRBV29-1; d_gene: NA; CDR3aa: SVPGQPGGEQY
j_gene: TRBJ1-2; v_gene: TRBV30; d_gene: TRBD1; CDR3aa: AWSGGQGQGYT
j_gene: TRBJ2-3; v_gene: TRBV24-1; d_gene: TRBD1; CDR3aa: ATSGRTGSSTDTQY
j_gene: TRBJ2-3; v_gene: TRBV5-1; d_gene: NA; CDR3aa: ASQHPLARPVKQY
j_gene: TRBJ2-1; v_gene: TRBV12-3/TRBV12-4; d_gene: TRBD2; CDR3aa: ASSVGLAGGYEQF
j_gene: TRBJ2-6; v_gene: TRBV14; d_gene: NA; CDR3aa: AGSTSGANVLT
j_gene: TRBJ2-1; v_gene: TRBV5-1; d_gene: TRBD2; CDR3aa: ASSLEPSGSYNEQF
j_gene: TRBJ1-5; v_gene: TRBV20-1; d_gene: NA; CDR3aa: SASLWGRDSNQPQH
j_gene: TRBJ1-1; v_gene: TRBV3-1; d_gene: NA; CDR3aa: ASSQETGREAF
j_gene: TRBJ2-7; v_gene: TRBV2; d_gene: TRBD1; CDR3aa: ASIPSGTGGEQY
j_gene: TRBJ2-1; v_gene: TRBV11-2; d_gene: NA; CDR3aa: ASSKMSDEQF
j_gene: TRBJ1-1; v_gene: TRBV5-1; d_gene: TRBD1; CDR3aa: ASGQGAVDEAF
j_gene: TRBJ2-5; v_gene: TRBV15; d_gene: NA; CDR3aa: ATSRALAGTDQETQY
j_gene: TRBJ2-5; v_gene: TRBV9; d_gene: TRBD1; CDR3aa: ASSHPPQGSQETQY
j_gene: TRBJ2-7; v_gene: TRBV7-2; d_gene: TRBD2; CDR3aa: ASSSSSGGKDEQY
j_gene: TRBJ2-3; v_gene: TRBV2; d_gene: NA; CDR3aa: ASSEGLRNTQY
j_gene: TRBJ2-3; v_gene: TRBV7-2; d_gene: NA; CDR3aa: ASSFRRILGIADTQY
j_gene: TRBJ2-1; v_gene: TRBV18; d_gene: TRBD2; CDR3aa: ASSPGLAGGNNEQF
j_gene: TRBJ2-1; v_gene: TRBV20-1; d_gene: TRBD2; CDR3aa: SARESSGGSSYNEQF
j_gene: TRBJ2-7; v_gene: TRBV5-1; d_gene: NA; CDR3aa: ASSLSWGSSYEQY
j_gene: TRBJ2-5; v_gene: TRBV20-1; d_gene: TRBD1; CDR3aa: SARWDRGETQY
j_gene: TRBJ2-6; v_gene: TRBV6-6; d_gene: NA; CDR3aa: ASTYRDSGANVLT
j_gene: TRBJ2-1; v_gene: TRBV5-6; d_gene: NA; CDR3aa: ASSWEGQFYNEQF
j_gene: TRBJ2-3; v_gene: TRBV7-2; d_gene: NA; CDR3aa: ASSTRDRSTDTQY
j_gene: NA; v_gene: TRBV12-3/TRBV12-4; d_gene: TRBD2; CDR3aa: ASSSSGGHTYEQY
j_gene: TRBJ2-5; v_gene: TRBV24-1; d_gene: TRBD1; CDR3aa: ATSDWVRQGARAQETQY
j_gene: TRBJ2-7; v_gene: TRBV14; d_gene: TRBD1; CDR3aa: ASSQGQVTELSEQY
j_gene: TRBJ1-2; v_gene: TRBV20-1; d_gene: TRBD1; CDR3aa: SVQQGAHTYGYT
j_gene: TRBJ1-1; v_gene: TRBV6-1; d_gene: NA; CDR3aa: ASFTLGHNEAF
j_gene: TRBJ2-5; v_gene: TRBV20-1; d_gene: TRBD1; CDR3aa: SARSGDSQETQY
j_gene: NA; v_gene: TRBV20-1; d_gene: NA; CDR3aa: SASRIPYEQY
j_gene: TRBJ2-7; v_gene: TRBV27; d_gene: TRBD2; CDR3aa: ASSLGLAGVSAEQY
j_gene: TRBJ2-5; v_gene: TRBV5-1; d_gene: NA; CDR3aa: ASSPGAGVTETQY
j_gene: TRBJ2-1; v_gene: TRBV7-3; d_gene: TRBD1; CDR3aa: ASSSGTAVQETQF
j_gene: TRBJ2-5; v_gene: TRBV5-5; d_gene: TRBD1; CDR3aa: ASSSGQGIVETQY
j_gene: TRBJ2-7; v_gene: TRBV9; d_gene: TRBD2; CDR3aa: ASSGLAGGNYEQY
j_gene: TRBJ2-5; v_gene: TRBV29-1; d_gene: NA; CDR3aa: SVEIAGRGRGYQETQY
j_gene: TRBJ2-3; v_gene: TRBV7-3; d_gene: TRBD2; CDR3aa: ASSLGVLGGADTQY
j_gene: TRBJ2-1; v_gene: TRBV10-3; d_gene: TRBD2; CDR3aa: AIRGLAGAMNEQF
j_gene: TRBJ1-1; v_gene: TRBV11-2; d_gene: NA; CDR3aa: ASSATRGSFEAF
j_gene: TRBJ1-2; v_gene: TRBV30; d_gene: NA; CDR3aa: AWSSGVGYT
j_gene: TRBJ2-3; v_gene: TRBV5-1; d_gene: NA; CDR3aa: ASSLAGYTGDTQY
j_gene: TRBJ1-5; v_gene: TRBV20-1; d_gene: TRBD1; CDR3aa: SARNMAGGQPQH
j_gene: TRBJ1-2; v_gene: TRBV4-1; d_gene: NA; CDR3aa: ASSRAGHGYT
j_gene: TRBJ2-7; v_gene: TRBV10-3; d_gene: NA; CDR3aa: VISEGSYEQY
j_gene: TRBJ2-4; v_gene: TRBV20-1; d_gene: NA; CDR3aa: SASSFAENIQY
j_gene: TRBJ1-4; v_gene: TRBV7-2; d_gene: NA; CDR3aa: ASSTYGELF
j_gene: TRBJ2-1; v_gene: TRBV10-1; d_gene: NA; CDR3aa: ASSPVEGDEQF
j_gene: TRBJ1-5; v_gene: TRBV7-2; d_gene: TRBD1; CDR3aa: ASSLDGQDNQPQH